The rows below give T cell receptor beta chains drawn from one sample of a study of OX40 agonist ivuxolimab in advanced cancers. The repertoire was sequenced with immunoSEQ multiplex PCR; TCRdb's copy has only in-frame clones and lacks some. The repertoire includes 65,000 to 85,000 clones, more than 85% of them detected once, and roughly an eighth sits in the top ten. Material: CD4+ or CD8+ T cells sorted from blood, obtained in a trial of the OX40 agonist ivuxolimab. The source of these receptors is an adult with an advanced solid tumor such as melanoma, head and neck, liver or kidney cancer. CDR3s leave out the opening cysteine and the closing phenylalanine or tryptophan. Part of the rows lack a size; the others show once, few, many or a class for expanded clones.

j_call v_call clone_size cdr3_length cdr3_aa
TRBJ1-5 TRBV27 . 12 ASGGRGLGQPQH
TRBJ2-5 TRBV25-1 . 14 ASSEWSYGGQETQY
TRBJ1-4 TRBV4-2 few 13 ASSQDMTDAEKLF
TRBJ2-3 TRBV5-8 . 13 ASSLLGLLADTQY
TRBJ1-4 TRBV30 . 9 AWSVPGPQI
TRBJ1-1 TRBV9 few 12 ASNPGQMNTEAF
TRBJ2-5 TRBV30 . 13 AWSTGQTPRETQY
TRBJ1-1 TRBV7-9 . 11 ASSTTVNTEAF
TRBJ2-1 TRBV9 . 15 ASSASKGGRSYNEQF
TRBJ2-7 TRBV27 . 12 ASSLSPGGYEQY
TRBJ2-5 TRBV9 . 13 ASSVTSGRSETQY
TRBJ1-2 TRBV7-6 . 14 ASSLGIVGGIEGYT
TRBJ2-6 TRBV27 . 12 ASKWVSGANVLT
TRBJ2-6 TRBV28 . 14 ASKMQGNPGANVLT
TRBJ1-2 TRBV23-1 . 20 ASSPRPDLGPRDIPSNYGYT
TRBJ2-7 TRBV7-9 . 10 ASSLGGDEQY
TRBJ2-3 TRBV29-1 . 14 SVPWAGGEGTDTQY
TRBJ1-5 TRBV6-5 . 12 ASSSPGQGEPQH
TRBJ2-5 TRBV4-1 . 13 ASSQDFGGRETQY
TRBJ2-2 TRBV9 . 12 ASSVGGSGEELF
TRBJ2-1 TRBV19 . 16 ASSIRGTSLAIFHEQF
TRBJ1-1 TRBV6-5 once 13 ASSYRGQGNTEAF
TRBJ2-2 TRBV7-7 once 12 ASSPGLFPPELF
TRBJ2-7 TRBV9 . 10 ASSGLGLEQY
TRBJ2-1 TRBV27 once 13 ASTNLAGSYNEQF
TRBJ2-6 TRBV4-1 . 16 ASSQLTGEVSGANVLT
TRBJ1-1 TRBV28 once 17 ASSYFLAVQGADGTEAF
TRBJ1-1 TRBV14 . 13 ASSQESAPNTEAF
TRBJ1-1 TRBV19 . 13 ASSIGFGEINEAF
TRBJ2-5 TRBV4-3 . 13 ASRYSGKLQETQY
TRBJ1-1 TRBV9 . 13 ASSPQGGLVTEAF
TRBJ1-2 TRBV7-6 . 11 ASSLGTGYGYT
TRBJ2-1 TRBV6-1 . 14 ASSEAAGVTYNEQF
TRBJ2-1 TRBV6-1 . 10 ASSEPYREQF
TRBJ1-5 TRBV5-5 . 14 ASSAGGQGPNQPQH
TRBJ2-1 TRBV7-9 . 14 ASSPLAFGSYNEQF
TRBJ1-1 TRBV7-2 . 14 ASSPRDEDRATEAF
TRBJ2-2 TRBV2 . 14 ASREQGPPDTGELF
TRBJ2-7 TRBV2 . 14 ASSEWAGAGAYEQY
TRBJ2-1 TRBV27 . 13 ASSPGTSAYNEQF
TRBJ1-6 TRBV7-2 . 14 ASSLERGSYNSPLH
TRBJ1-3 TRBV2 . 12 ASLRQGLGNTIY
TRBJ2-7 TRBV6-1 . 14 ASSEAQSTGWYEQY
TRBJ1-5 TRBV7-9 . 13 ASSLEGGGGQPQH
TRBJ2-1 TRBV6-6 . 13 ASGIPGGRNNEQF
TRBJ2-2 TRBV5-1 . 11 ASSFAGAGELF
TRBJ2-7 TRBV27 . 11 ASSTGTSYEQY
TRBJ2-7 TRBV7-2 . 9 ASSNDYEQY
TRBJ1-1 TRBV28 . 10 AISEVNTEAF